The clone carrying this TCR beta chain was recorded at least ten times. No antigen is known for it. Specified time point: newly diagnosed GD, antithyroid drugs for less than 3 months. The authors made the TCR library using RNA they extracted from PBMCs. For TCR beta, libraries came from iRepertoire HTBI primers and Arm-PCR of CDR3 regions. TCRdb analysed the multiplex PCR reads with MiXCR anew, one entry per CDR3 protein. The table shows 450,000 to 500,000 distinct CDR3 sequences, with under 20% occurring only once. The CDR3 is 14 residues long. V lost 3 bases to trimming and J lost 4 bases, with 12 bases between them. Germline loops: CDR1 MDHEN, CDR2 SYDVKM. The entry originates in a study of regulatory T cells in long-lasting Graves disease. Whole-study results and caveats: Accuracy may have suffered from the small sample size. The study examined only peripheral blood, not thyroid tissue.

These same data were also listed under a study on T cells in Graves' hyperthyroidism and ophthalmopathy. This second study says: Exclusions: uncontrolled infection, other autoimmune disease, pregnancy, lactation. TCR CDR3 underwent first-round RT-PCR with the HTBI primer set.

The sequencing here drew on peripheral blood mononuclear cells (PBMCs), taken at new diagnosis, from a patient treated with antithyroid drugs. The clonotype was recovered from a man aged 35 to 55 with Graves disease. The rearrangement uses TRBV28 and TRBJ1-1; D remains unclear. The CDR3 DNA reads TGTGCCAGCAGTTTGAGGGAATCGGGCACTGAAGCTTTCTTT. It is translated as CASSLRESGTEAFF.